Sequencing of this T cell receptor (beta chain) was carried out in a study of cytomegalovirus exposure and HLA in healthy donors. Findings and caveats of the study: Further analysis, carried out later, found HLA-associated TCR beta chains more clonally expanded than equally common other chains. There were around 160 TCR beta chains listed as cytomegalovirus-associated. A later examination showed that TCR association rates differed by HLA locus, with DRB1 most and HLA-C fewest. Using the classifier, cytomegalovirus status was reportedly diagnosed with high specificity and sensitivity.

In regard to this clone: What it binds is unknown.

The V gene end was trimmed by 4 bases and the J gene end by 3 bases; junction bases not matched to a gene: 10. This CDR3 contains 17 residues. The V gene's germline CDR1 is MDHEN and CDR2 SYDVKM. Amplification used 60 Vbeta primers and 13 Jbeta primers. Generated by immunoSEQ multiplex PCR, the TCRdb table keeps only in-frame clones and is missing some. The sample contains about 160,000 clones, around 80% of which appear only once. Sequencing was performed on PBMCs. This receptor was obtained from a male donor in good health and CMV-seropositive. The chain combines TRBV28 with TRBJ2-7; 12 bases are shared with TRBD2. CDR3 sequence: CASSSMLGLAGVYEQYF. DNA of the CDR3: TGTGCCAGCAGTTCAATGCTGGGACTAGCGGGTGTCTACGAGCAGTACTTC.